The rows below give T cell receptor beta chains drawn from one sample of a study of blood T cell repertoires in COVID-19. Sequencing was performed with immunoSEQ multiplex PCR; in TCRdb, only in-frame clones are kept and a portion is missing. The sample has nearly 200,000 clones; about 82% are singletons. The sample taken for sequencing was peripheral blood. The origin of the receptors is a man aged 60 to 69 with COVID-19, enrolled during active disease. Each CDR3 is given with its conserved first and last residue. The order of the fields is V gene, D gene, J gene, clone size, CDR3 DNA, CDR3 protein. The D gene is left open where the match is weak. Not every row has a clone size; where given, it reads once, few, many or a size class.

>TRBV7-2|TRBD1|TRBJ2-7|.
TGTGCCAGCAGCTCGCGGACAGGGCCCTACGAGCAGTACTTC
CASSSRTGPYEQYF
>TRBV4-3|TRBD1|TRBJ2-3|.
TGCGCCAGCAGCCAAGAGGAACGCAGGGGGATTGATACGCAGTATTTT
CASSQEERRGIDTQYF
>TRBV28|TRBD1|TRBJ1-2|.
TGTGCCAGCAGCCCAAGGGGACAGCCGGGAGACCATGGCTACACCTTC
CASSPRGQPGDHGYTF
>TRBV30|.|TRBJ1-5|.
TGTGCCTGGAGTTCCCCGGACAGTAGCAATCAGCCCCAGCATTTT
CAWSSPDSSNQPQHF
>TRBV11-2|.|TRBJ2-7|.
TGTGCCAGCAGCCCATTGTACGAGCAGTACTTC
CASSPLYEQYF
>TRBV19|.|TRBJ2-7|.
TGTGCCAGTACCGATCCGGGAAGGGCCACCTACGAGCAGTACTTC
CASTDPGRATYEQYF
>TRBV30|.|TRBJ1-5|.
TGTGCCTGGAGTGTACGAAGGTTGGTGAGGGAAAGTCAGCCCCAGCATTTT
CAWSVRRLVRESQPQHF
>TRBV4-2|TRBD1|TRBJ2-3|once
TGTGCCAGCAGCCAAGATTGGGGGACAGGGTTGGGGACAGATACGCAGTATTTT
CASSQDWGTGLGTDTQYF
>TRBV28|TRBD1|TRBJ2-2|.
TGTGCCAGCAGGTCCACAGGGGGATCCGGGGAGCTGTTTTTT
CASRSTGGSGELFF
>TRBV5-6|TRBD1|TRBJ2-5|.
TGTGCCAGCAGCTTACGGTTGGGGACAGGGACGGAGACCCAGTACTTC
CASSLRLGTGTETQYF
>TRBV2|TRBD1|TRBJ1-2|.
TGTGCCAGCAGTGAAGGGGCACAGGGGGCATACTATGGCTACACCTTC
CASSEGAQGAYYGYTF
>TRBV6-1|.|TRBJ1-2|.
TGTGCCAGCAGTGAAGCCCAGGATTATGGCTACACCTTC
CASSEAQDYGYTF
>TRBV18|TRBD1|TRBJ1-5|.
TGTGCCAGCTCACTCCGACAGGGAGAGCCCCAGCATTTT
CASSLRQGEPQHF
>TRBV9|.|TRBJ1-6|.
TGTGCCAGCAGCGATCAGGGATTTTCACCCCTCCACTTT
CASSDQGFSPLHF
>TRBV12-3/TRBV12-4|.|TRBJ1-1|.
TGTGCCAGCATCGGGGTTCTGAACACTGAAGCTTTCTTT
CASIGVLNTEAFF
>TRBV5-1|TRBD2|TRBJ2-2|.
TGCGCCAGCAGCGTCGTAGCGGGAGGCCCGGGGATCCGGGAGCTGTTTTTT
CASSVVAGGPGIRELFF
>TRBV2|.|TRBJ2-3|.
TGTGCCAGCAGGGGACTAACAGGGAATTCAGATACGCAGTATTTT
CASRGLTGNSDTQYF
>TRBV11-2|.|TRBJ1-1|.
TGTGCCAGCAGCTTAGATCCAGGATCTAACACTGAAGCTTTCTTT
CASSLDPGSNTEAFF
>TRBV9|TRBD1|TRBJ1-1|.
TGTGCCAGCAGCGCCCTGGGACAGGGGTGGACTGAAGCTTTCTTT
CASSALGQGWTEAFF
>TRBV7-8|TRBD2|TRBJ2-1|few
TGTGCCAGCAGCTCGGGAGGATACAATGAGCAGTTCTTC
CASSSGGYNEQFF
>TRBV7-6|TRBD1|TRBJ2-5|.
TGTGCCAGCAGCTTAGACACGACAGGGAGAGAGACCCAGTACTTC
CASSLDTTGRETQYF
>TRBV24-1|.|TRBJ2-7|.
TGTGCCACCAGCGCAGTGGACAGCTACGAGCAGTACTTC
CATSAVDSYEQYF